The present T cell receptor (beta chain) was sequenced within a study of STAT3 mutations in large granular lymphocyte leukemia. Overall study results and limits: In some patients, a small highly pathogenic clone possibly went undetected. In T-cell large granular lymphocyte leukemia, about half of patients showed multiple immunodominant subclonotypes.

In regard to this clone: Antigen: not known.

Profiling relied on immunoSEQ multiplex PCR, and the TCRdb table lists in-frame clones only, not all of them. This table holds roughly 2,600 clones, over 75% found once. CDR1 and CDR2 (germline): SGDLS, YYNGEE. J gave up 3 bases and V 3 bases, and 12 bases lay outside the gene matches. The CDR3 runs 17 residues. Sequencing used peripheral blood mononuclear cells. The chain employs TRBV9 and TRBJ1-2; 9 nucleotides line up with TRBD1. This sequence originates from a woman in her 70s with T-cell large granular lymphocyte leukemia. Some clones in this sample may be carry-over from other donors' samples. The CDR3 nucleotides read TGTGCCAGCAGCGCGGAGGGGGGACAGGGTGGCGACTATGGCTACACCTTC. It yields the protein CASSAEGGQGGDYGYTF.